This record looks at one TCR beta chain sequence and its context. The CDR3 length is 14 residues. Germline CDR1 reads SGHDT; CDR2 reads YYEEEE. The V segment lost 4 bases and the J segment 5 bases; nucleotides outside the gene matches: 6. TCRdb's table, derived via immunoSEQ multiplex PCR, lists solely in-frame clones and lacks some. The repertoire holds fewer than 350,000 clones, with 88% as singletons. In Seattle, patients joined the study during active infection and were tracked longitudinally. This record comes from a study of blood T cell repertoires in COVID-19. The specimen was peripheral blood. This chain joins TRBV5-6 and TRBJ1-2; TRBD1 agrees at 9 bases. This TCR was recovered from a woman aged 30 to 39 with COVID-19, enrolled during active disease. CDR3 in amino acids: CASSVGQGPYGYTF. The CDR3 nucleotides read TGTGCCAGCAGCGTGGGACAGGGCCCTTATGGCTACACCTTC.